This T cell receptor beta chain came from a study of identical twins. TCRdb re-derived calls from the 5' RACE reads in MiXCR, one entry per CDR3 protein. This table holds roughly 1,500,000 distinct CDR3 sequences, under 35% found once. The CDR3 totals 16 residues. CDR1 is SEHNR and CDR2 is FQNEAQ in the germline V gene (reference sequence). On this clonotype: One junction end disagrees with the germline gene, perhaps due to a read error.

Material: cord blood. This TCR was sampled from a newborn girl in good health. The chain is built from TRBV7-9 and TRBJ2-3, with TRBD1 as a possible D gene (5 bases). CDR3 sequence: CASSLIPPEDTDTRYF. The CDR3 bases are TGTGCCAGCAGCTTAATCCCGCCCGAGGACACAGATACGCGGTATTTT.